This TCR beta chain was recorded in a study of T cell changes during pregnancy in multiple sclerosis. V lost 3 bases to trimming and J lost 5 bases, with 14 bases between them. This CDR3 comprises 14 residues. Germline V gene data show CDR1 as GTSNPN and CDR2 as SVGIG (reference sequence). Here immunoSEQ multiplex PCR was the method, and the copy in TCRdb shows in-frame clones only, minus some. This table holds around 41,000 clones, 91% found once. The chain uses TRBV30 and TRBJ1-3, with D possibly matching TRBD1 (6 bases). Sequenced material: CD4+ T cells from peripheral blood mononuclear cells, taken in the third trimester of pregnancy. The TCR comes from a female donor in good health, enrolled as a control in a pregnancy study. CDR3 residues: CAWSLRGSRNTIYF. The CDR3 DNA reads TGTGCCTGGAGCCTCAGGGGATCTCGAAACACCATATATTTT.